This TCR beta chain stems from a study of shared clonotypes between healthy human individuals. Once extracted for a subset, genomic DNA was divided evenly among several immunoSEQ plates. Sequencing used immunoSEQ multiplex PCR; TCRdb keeps in-frame clones, though not all of them. The sample has some 650,000 clones, about 96% seen once. Study-wide findings and caveats: It was anticipated that sequencing depth would influence how many clonotypes donors shared. Only a few donors were included, so the genetic and exposure-history diversity represented was limited.

With respect to this clone: Its matching antigen is unknown.

There were only Caucasian adults among the donors, and all lived in Nashville, Tennessee. Per the germline V gene, CDR1 is KGHSH and CDR2 is LQKENI. The CDR3 consists of 15 residues. Trimming pared 2 bases from V and 4 bases from J, leaving 13 bases between. This rearrangement joins TRBV18 to TRBJ2-3; D possibly corresponds to TRBD2 (7 bases). The sample comprised naive CD4+ T cells sorted from blood. This sample's subset: CD45RA+ positively selected. The source of this sequence is a woman younger than 45 in good health. This chain's CDR3 is CASSPKSGGADTQYF. Written as DNA, the CDR3 is TGTGCCAGCTCACCAAAATCGGGGGGCGCAGATACGCAGTATTTT.